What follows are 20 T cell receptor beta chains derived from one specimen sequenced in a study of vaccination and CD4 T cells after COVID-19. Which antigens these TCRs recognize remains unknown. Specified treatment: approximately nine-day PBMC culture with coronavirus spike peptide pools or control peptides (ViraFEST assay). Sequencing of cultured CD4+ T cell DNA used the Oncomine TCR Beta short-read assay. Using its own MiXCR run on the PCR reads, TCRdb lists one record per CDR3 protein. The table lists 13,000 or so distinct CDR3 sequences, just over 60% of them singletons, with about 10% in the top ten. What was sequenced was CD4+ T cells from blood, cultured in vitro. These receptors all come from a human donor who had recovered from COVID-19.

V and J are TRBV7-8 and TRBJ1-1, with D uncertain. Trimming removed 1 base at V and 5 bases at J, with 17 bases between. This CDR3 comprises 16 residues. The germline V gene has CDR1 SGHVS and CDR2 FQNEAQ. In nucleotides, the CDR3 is TGTGCCAGCAGCTTAGAGGCGGGATCGTGGCGAACTGAAGCTTTCTTT. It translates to CASSLEAGSWRTEAFF.

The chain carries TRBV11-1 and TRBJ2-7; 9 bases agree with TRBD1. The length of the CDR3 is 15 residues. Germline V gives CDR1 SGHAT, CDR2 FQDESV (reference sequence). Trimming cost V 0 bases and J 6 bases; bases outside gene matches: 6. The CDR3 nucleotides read TGTGCCAGCAGCTTAGCAGGGGGACAGGGTTCCGAGCAGTACTTC. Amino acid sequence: CASSLAGGQGSEQYF.

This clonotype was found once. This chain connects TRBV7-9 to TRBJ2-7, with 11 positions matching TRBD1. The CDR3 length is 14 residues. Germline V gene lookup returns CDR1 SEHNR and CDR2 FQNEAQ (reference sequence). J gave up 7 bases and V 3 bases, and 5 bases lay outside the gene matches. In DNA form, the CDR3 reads TGTGCCAGCAGCTTCGGACAGGGGGCGCGGGAGCAGTACTTC. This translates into CASSFGQGAREQYF.

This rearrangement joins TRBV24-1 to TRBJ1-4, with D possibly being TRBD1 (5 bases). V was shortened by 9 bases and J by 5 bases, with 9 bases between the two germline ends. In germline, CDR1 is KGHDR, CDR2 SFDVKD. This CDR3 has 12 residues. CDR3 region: CATWDGNEKLFF. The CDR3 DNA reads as TGTGCCACCTGGGACGGAAATGAAAAACTGTTTTTT.

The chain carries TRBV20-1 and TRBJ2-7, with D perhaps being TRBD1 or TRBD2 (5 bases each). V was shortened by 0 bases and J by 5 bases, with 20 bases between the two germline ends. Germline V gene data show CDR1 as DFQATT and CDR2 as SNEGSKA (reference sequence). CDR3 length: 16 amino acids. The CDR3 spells CSARDNPGEGPNEQYF. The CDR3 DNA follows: TGCAGTGCTAGAGACAACCCCGGCGAGGGACCCAACGAGCAGTACTTC.

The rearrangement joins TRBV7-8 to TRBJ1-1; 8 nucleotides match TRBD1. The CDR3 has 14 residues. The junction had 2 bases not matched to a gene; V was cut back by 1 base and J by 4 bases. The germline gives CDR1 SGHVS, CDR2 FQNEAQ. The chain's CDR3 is CASSLVQGGTEAFF. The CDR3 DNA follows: TGTGCCAGCAGCTTAGTACAGGGGGGCACTGAAGCTTTCTTT. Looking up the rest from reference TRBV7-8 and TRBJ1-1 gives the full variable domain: GAGVSQSPRYKVAKRGQDVALRCDPISGHVSLFWYQQALGQGPEFLTYFQNEAQLDKSGLPSDRFFAERPEGSVSTLKIQRTQQEDSAVYLCASSLVQGGTEAFFGQGTRLTVV.

The CDR3 sequence is CASSPPDGNYGYTF. CDR3 bases: TGTGCCAGCTCACCACCGGACGGGAACTATGGCTACACCTTC. The rearrangement joins TRBV18 to TRBJ1-2, with D uncertain. CDR3 size: 14 residues. CDR1 and CDR2 (germline): KGHSH, LQKENI. Between the trimmed V and J ends, which lost 0 bases and 2 bases, there was a span of 7 bases. The variable domain in full, with the rest retrieved from reference TRBV18 and TRBJ1-2, is NAGVMQNPRHLVRRRGQEARLRCSPMKGHSHVYWYRQLPEEGLKFMVYLQKENIIDESGMPKERFSAEFPKEGPSILRIQQVVRGDSAAYFCASSPPDGNYGYTFGSGTRLTVV.

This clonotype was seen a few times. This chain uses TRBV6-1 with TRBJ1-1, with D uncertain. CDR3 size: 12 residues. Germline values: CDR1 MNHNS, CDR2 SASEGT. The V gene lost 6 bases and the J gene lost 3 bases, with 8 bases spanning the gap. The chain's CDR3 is CASSRSDTEAFF. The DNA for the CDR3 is TGTGCCAGCAGCCGCAGCGACACTGAAGCTTTCTTT.

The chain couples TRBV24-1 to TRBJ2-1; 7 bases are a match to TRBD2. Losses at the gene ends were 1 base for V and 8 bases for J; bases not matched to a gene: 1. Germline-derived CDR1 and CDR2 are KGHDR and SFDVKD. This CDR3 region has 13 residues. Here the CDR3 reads CATSDLGRDEQFF. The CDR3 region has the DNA TGTGCCACCAGTGATTTAGGGAGGGATGAGCAGTTCTTC.

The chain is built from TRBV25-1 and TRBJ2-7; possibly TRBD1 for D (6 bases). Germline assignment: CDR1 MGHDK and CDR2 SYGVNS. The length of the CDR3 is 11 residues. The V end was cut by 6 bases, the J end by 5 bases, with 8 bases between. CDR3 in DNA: TGTGCCAGCAGAAGGACAGACGAGCAGTACTTC. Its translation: CASRRTDEQYF.

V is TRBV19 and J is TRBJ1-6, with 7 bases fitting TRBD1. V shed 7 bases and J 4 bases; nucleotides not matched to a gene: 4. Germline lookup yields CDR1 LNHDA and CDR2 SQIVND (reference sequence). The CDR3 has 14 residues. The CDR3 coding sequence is TGTGCCAGTACCGAACAGGGGTATAATTCACCCCTCCACTTT. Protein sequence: CASTEQGYNSPLHF.

CDR3: CASSLLGKGQPQHF. Here the CDR3 DNA reads TGTGCCAGCAGTTTATTGGGGAAGGGTCAGCCCCAGCATTTT. The V and J genes are TRBV27 and TRBJ1-5; D is undetermined. V dropped 1 base and J dropped 6 bases, with 10 bases sitting between them. The CDR3 has 14 residues. CDR1 and CDR2 (germline): MNHEY, SMNVEV (reference sequence).

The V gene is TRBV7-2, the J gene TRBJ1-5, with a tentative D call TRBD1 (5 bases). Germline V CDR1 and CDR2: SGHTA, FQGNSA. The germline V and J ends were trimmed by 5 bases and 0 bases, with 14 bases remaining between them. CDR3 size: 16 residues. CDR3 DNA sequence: TGTGCCAGCAGCGGAGATGGGGGACTTAGCAATCAGCCCCAGCATTTT. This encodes CASSGDGGLSNQPQHF.

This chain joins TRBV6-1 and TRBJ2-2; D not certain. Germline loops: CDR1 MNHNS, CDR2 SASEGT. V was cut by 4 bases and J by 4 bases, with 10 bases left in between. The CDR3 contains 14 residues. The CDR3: CASSVNPGTGELFF. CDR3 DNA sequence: TGTGCCAGCAGTGTTAACCCAGGCACCGGGGAGCTGTTTTTT.

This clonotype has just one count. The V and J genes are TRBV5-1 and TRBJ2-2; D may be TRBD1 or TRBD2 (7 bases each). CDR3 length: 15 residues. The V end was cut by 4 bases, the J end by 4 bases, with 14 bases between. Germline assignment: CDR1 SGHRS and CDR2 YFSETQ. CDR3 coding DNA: TGCGCCAGCAGCGGGGGACAGCGGGGCACCGGGGAGCTGTTTTTT. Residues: CASSGGQRGTGELFF.

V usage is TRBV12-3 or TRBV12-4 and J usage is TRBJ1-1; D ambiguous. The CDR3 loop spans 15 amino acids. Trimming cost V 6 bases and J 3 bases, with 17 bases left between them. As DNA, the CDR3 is TGTGCCAGCAGCCGGGATCCTTTAGTGGACACTGAAGCTTTCTTT. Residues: CASSRDPLVDTEAFF.

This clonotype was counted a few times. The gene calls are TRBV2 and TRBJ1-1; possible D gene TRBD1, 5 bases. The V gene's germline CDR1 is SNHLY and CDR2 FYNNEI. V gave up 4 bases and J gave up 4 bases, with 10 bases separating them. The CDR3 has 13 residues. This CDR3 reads CASSAQGSTEAFF. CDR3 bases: TGTGCCAGCAGTGCCCAGGGCTCCACTGAAGCTTTCTTT.

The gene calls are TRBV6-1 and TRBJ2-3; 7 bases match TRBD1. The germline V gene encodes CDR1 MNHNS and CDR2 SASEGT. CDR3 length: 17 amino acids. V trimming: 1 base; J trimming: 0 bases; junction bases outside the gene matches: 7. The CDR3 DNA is TGTGCCAGCAGTGAAGAGTCGAGGGGGCACAGCACAGATACGCAGTATTTT. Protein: CASSEESRGHSTDTQYF.

The CDR3 DNA is TGTGCCATCAGTGGTTCCAAGATCAGGGCGGGGGACACTGAAGCTTTCTTT. It yields the protein CAISGSKIRAGDTEAFF. The chain recombines TRBV10-3 with TRBJ1-1; D possibly corresponds to TRBD1 (5 bases). CDR3 length: 17 residues. Germline lookup yields CDR1 ENHRY and CDR2 SYGVKD. The V and J ends lost 4 bases and 3 bases respectively, with 21 bases between them.

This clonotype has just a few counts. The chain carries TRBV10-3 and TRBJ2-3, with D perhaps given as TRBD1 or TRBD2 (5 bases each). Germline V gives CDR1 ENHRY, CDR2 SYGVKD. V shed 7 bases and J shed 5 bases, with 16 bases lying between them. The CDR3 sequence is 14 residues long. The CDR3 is CAITPDRGQDTQYF. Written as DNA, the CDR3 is TGTGCCATCACCCCGGACCGGGGCCAAGATACGCAGTATTTT.